The T cell receptor beta chain described here comes from a study of cytotoxic CD8 clonotypes in ibrutinib-treated CLL. General observations from the study: Stable or contracted on treatment, public clonotypes were also uncommon. Clonality increased at ibrutinib response and stayed stable in sustained remission. At progression, however, it fell back toward baseline.

Clones were read by immunoSEQ multiplex PCR, and TCRdb kept only the in-frame ones, dropping some. The table lists tens of thousands of clones, approximately 90% of them singletons. Worth noting for this clone: Its target is unknown.

This CDR3 is built from 15 residues. The V and J ends lost 5 bases and 0 bases respectively, with 13 bases between them. CDR1 and CDR2 (germline): SEHNR, FQNEAQ (reference sequence). The sequence was obtained from a human donor with chronic lymphocytic leukemia. The chain combines TRBV7-9 with TRBJ2-5; tentative D call: TRBD2 (6 bases). Sequenced here: PBMCs, sampled after 12 months of ibrutinib treatment. The CDR3 coding sequence is TGTGCCAGCAGCCGTAGCGGACCCTACCAAGAGACCCAGTACTTC. It yields the protein CASSRSGPYQETQYF.